This TCR beta chain was recorded in a study of CD8 T cells in Susac syndrome. Whole-study context: Intravenous immunoglobulin alone or corticosteroids were being given to patients with Susac syndrome at blood draw, unless they were therapy-naive.

RNA totalling roughly 0.45 to 1 ug underwent reverse transcription with random hexamers. TCRdb reprocessed the immunoSEQ multiplex PCR reads via MiXCR and lists one record per CDR3 protein. The sample yields some 120,000 distinct CDR3 sequences, about 93% seen once. The study, taken as a whole, reports: A handful of Susac-specific public clones appeared in CD8+ TEMRA repertoires, and 15 to 20 in total CD8+ repertoires. It was in TEMRA cells and active patients that Susac CD8+ clonal expansion peaked.

Trimming shortened V by 7 bases and J by 1 base, and 11 bases separated the two germline ends. The CDR3 covers 14 residues. Fulfillment of recently defined diagnostic criteria for definite or probable disease was shown by the patients with Susac syndrome. Regarding this clonotype: Its antigen is not known.

This rearrangement joins TRBV12-3 or TRBV12-4 to TRBJ1-5, with D hard to call. This receptor was identified in a human donor with Susac syndrome. Sequencing was carried out using CD8+ T cells from PBMCs. CDR3 loop: CASTTAPSNQPQHF. The CDR3 bases are TGTGCCAGCACCACGGCCCCCAGCAATCAGCCCCAGCATTTT.